The entry below gives a single T cell receptor beta chain sequence along with its context. The source of the sample is a study of regulatory T cells in long-lasting Graves disease. Regarding time point: newly diagnosed GD, antithyroid drugs for less than 3 months. Extracted PBMC RNA gave rise to the TCR library. HTBI primers from iRepertoire and Arm-PCR of CDR3 regions yielded the TCR beta libraries. TCRdb re-derived calls from the multiplex PCR reads in MiXCR, one entry per CDR3 protein. The sample lists 620,000 or so distinct CDR3 sequences, around 17% occurring once. The sample was also linked to a second study, of T cells in Graves' hyperthyroidism and ophthalmopathy. This second study notes: The model's output predicted ophthalmopathy at a median of around 7 months prior to onset.

Specimen: peripheral blood mononuclear cells (PBMCs), collected at new diagnosis, from a patient treated with antithyroid drugs. The sequence came from a woman aged 25 to 45 with Graves disease.

DNA for the CDR3: TGCAGCGTTTGGGAGGGGACCCTCTCCTACGAGCAGTACTTC. Encoded protein: CSVWEGTLSYEQYF. The chain has TRBV29-1 and TRBJ2-7, with TRBD2 matching 7 bases. Trimming removed 5 bases from V and 0 bases from J; junction bases left unmatched: 7. The germline CDR1 and CDR2 sequences are SQVTM and ANQGSEA. This CDR3 has 14 residues.